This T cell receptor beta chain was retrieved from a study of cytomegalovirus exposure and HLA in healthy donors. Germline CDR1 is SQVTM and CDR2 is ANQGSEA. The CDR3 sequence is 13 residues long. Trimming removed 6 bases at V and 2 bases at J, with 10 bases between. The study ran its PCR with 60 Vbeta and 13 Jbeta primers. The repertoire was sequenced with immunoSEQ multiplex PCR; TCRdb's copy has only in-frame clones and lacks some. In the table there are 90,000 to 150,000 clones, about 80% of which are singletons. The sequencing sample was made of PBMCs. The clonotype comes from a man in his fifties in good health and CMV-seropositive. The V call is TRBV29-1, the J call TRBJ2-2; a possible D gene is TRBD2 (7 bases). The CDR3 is CSVGGENTGELFF. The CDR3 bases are TGCAGCGTAGGGGGGGAAAACACCGGGGAGCTGTTTTTT.